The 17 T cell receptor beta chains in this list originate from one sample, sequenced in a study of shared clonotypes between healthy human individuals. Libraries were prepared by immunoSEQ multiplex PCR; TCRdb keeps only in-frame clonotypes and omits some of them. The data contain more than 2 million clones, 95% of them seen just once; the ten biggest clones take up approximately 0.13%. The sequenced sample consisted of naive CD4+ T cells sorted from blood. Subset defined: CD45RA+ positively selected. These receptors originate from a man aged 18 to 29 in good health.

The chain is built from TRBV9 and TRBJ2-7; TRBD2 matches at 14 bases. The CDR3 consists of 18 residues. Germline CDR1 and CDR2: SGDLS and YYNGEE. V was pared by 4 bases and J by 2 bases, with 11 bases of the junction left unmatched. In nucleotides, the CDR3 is TGTGCCAGCAGCATCAATCGGACTAGCGGGGGGTCTACCTACGAGCAGTACTTC. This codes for CASSINRTSGGSTYEQYF.

CDR3 sequence reads: CAWSVQRTSGSANEQFF. The CDR3 DNA reads as TGTGCCTGGAGTGTACAGCGGACTAGCGGGAGTGCCAATGAGCAGTTCTTC. J is TRBJ2-1 and V is TRBV30; 13 positions match TRBD2. There are 17 residues in the CDR3. Germline V lookup: CDR1 GTSNPN, CDR2 SVGIG (reference sequence). Trimming cost V 0 bases and J 6 bases; bases outside gene matches: 8.

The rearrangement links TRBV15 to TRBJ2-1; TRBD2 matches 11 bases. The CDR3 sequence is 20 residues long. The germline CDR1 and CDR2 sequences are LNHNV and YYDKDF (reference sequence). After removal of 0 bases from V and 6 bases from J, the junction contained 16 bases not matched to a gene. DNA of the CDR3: TGTGCCACCAGCAGAGACTACCGGTTTAGCGGGAGGGCCGATGGCAATGAGCAGTTCTTC. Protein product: CATSRDYRFSGRADGNEQFF.

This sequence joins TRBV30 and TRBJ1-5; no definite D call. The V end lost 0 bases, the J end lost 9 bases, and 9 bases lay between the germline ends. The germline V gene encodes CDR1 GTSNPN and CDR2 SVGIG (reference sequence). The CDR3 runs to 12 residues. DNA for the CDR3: TGTGCCTGGAGTGTGCAGGACGGGCCCCAGCATTTT. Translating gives CAWSVQDGPQHF.

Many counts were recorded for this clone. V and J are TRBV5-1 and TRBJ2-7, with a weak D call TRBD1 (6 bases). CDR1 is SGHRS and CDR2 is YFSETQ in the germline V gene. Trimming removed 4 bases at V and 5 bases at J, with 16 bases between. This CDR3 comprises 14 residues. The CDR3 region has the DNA TGCGCCAGCAGCCCGGGACACCCCGTGGACGAGCAGTACTTC. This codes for CASSPGHPVDEQYF.

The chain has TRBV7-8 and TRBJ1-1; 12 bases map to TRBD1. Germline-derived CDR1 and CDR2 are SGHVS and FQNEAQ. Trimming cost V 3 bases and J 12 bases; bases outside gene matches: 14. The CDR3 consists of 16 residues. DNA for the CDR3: TGTGCCAGCAGCTTCGGGGGGACAGGGGGCAAAGGGCTCCCTTTCTTT. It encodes CASSFGGTGGKGLPFF.

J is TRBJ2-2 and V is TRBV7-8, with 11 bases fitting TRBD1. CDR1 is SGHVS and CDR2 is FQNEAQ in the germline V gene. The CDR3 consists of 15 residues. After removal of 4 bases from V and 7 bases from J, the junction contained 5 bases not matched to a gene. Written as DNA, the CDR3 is TGTGCCAGCAGCTGGGACAGGGGGATGGGCGGGGAGCTGTTTTTT. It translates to CASSWDRGMGGELFF.

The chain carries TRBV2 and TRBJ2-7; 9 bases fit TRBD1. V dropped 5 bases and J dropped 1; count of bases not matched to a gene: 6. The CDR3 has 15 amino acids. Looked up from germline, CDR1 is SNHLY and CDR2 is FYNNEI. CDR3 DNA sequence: TGTGCCAGCAGTACACAGGGGGCAGGGTCCTACGAGCAGTACTTC. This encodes CASSTQGAGSYEQYF.

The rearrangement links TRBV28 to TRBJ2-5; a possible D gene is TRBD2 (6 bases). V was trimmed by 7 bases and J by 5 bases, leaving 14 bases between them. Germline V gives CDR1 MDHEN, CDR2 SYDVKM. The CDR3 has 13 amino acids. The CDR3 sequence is CASTDYGGETQYF. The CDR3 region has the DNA TGTGCCAGCACCGATTATGGGGGGGAGACCCAGTACTTC.

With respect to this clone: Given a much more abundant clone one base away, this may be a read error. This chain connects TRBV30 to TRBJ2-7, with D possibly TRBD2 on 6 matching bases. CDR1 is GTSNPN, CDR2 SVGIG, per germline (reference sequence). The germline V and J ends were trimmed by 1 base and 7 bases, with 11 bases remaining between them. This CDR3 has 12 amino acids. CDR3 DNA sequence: TGTGCCTGGAGTGCCGGGGCGGGGGAGCAGTACTTC. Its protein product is CAWSAGAGEQYF.

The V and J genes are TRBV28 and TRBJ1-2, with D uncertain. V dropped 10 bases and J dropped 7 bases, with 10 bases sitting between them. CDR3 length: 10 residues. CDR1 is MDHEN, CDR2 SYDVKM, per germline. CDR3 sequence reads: CATRGGGYTF. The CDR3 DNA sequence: TGTGCCACCAGAGGCGGTGGCTACACCTTC.

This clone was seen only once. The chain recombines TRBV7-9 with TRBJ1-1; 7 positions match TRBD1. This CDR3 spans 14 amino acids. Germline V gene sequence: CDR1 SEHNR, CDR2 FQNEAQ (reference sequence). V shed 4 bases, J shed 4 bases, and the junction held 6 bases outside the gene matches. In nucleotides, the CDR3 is TGTGCCAGCAGCTCGGGACAGTACGGCACTGAAGCTTTCTTT. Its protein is CASSSGQYGTEAFF.

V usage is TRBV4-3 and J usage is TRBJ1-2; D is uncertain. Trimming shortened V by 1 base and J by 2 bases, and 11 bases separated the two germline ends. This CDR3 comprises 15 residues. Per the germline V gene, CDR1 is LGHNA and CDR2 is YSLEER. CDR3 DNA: TGCGCCAGCAGCCAAGGGGTACTAGGGAACTATGGCTACACCTTC. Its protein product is CASSQGVLGNYGYTF.

CDR3 nucleotide sequence: TGCAGCGTCCTCAGGGATATAAACACTGAAGCTTTCTTT. Its protein is CSVLRDINTEAFF. The chain recombines TRBV29-1 with TRBJ1-1; the D gene is possibly TRBD1 (5 bases). The germline V gene encodes CDR1 SQVTM and CDR2 ANQGSEA. The CDR3 is 13 residues long. V was trimmed by 6 bases and J by 2 bases, leaving 13 bases between them.

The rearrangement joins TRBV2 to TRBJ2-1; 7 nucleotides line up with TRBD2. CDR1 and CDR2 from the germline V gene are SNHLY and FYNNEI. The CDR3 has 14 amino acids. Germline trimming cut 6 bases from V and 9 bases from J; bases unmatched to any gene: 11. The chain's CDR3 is CASRVETSSGEQFF. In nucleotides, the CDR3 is TGTGCCAGCAGGGTAGAGACTAGCTCCGGTGAGCAGTTCTTC.

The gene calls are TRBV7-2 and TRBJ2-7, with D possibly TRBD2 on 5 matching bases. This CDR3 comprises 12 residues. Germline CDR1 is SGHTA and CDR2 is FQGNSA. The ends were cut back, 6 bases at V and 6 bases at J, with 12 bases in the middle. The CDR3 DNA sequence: TGTGCCAGCAGAAAACTAGGAACCGAGCAGTACTTC. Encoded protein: CASRKLGTEQYF.

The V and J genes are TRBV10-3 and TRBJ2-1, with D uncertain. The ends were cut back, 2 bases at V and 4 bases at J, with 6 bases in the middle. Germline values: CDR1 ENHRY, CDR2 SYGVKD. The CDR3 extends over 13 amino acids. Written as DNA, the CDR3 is TGTGCCATCAGTGAGGCACAGTACAATGAGCAGTTCTTC. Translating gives CAISEAQYNEQFF.